Detailed here is one T cell receptor (beta chain). Antigen unknown. The data derive from a study of CD8+CD57+ T cells in acquired aplastic anemia. Study overall: The mean DNA yield obtained from sorted CD4+ and CD8+ cells came to roughly 3.4 ug. Healthy-donor CD4+ cells averaged about 11 million reads. Study-wide results and limits: The CD8+ Simpson's diversity of patients and controls was not significantly different. Patients and controls had in common approximately 28 CD8+ CDR3 sequences.

Profiling that covered TCR beta VDJ and CDR3 relied on genomic DNA as its template. From the reads, TCRdb called clonotypes with MiXCR, one entry per CDR3 protein. There are fewer than 250,000 distinct CDR3 sequences in the sample; around half occur only once, and around a sixth lies in the top ten. Unmatched junction bases numbered 6, after V lost 0 bases and J lost 4 bases. The CDR3 covers 15 residues. The germline V gene encodes CDR1 DFQATT and CDR2 SNEGSKA (reference sequence). This chain connects TRBV20-1 to TRBJ2-1, with TRBD2 matching 7 bases. The TCR was taken from a human donor in good health, serving as a control. The specimen was sorted CD4+, CD8+, or CD8+CD57+ T cells (not recorded which) from PBMCs. CDR3 bases: TGCAGTGCTAGAGATCGCGGGGGAGGATACAATGAGCAGTTCTTC. Amino acids: CSARDRGGGYNEQFF.